These T cell receptor beta chains were read from a single sample in a study of response to subunit inactivated influenza vaccine. A single record per CDR3 protein comes from TCRdb applying MiXCR to the RT-PCR reads. Here the sample spans 500,000 to 600,000 distinct CDR3 sequences, about 15% being singletons. The sequences come from PBMCs from blood, collected 11 to 12 days after vaccination. The source of these receptors is a man over 45 who received an inactivated influenza vaccine. CDR3s include the opening cysteine and the closing phenylalanine or tryptophan. D genes are given only for firm matches. Not all rows give a size; the values are once, few, many and, for expanded clones, a class.

CDR3: CASSLLGGETEAFF; DNA: TGTGCCAGCAGCTTGCTTGGAGGGGAGACTGAAGCTTTCTTT; size: few; D: -; J: TRBJ1-1; V: TRBV7-8
CDR3: CSARDRVAYTGELFF; DNA: TGCAGTGCTAGAGATCGGGTAGCCTACACCGGGGAGCTGTTTTTT; size: few; D: -; J: TRBJ2-2; V: TRBV20-1
CDR3: CSAAGAGGIRTGELFF; DNA: TGCAGTGCTGCGGGGGCAGGGGGCATAAGGACCGGGGAGCTGTTTTTT; size: few; D: -; J: TRBJ2-2; V: TRBV20-1
CDR3: CSARDMLLYTDTQYF; DNA: TGCAGTGCTAGAGATATGTTACTATACACAGATACGCAGTATTTT; size: many; D: -; J: TRBJ2-3; V: TRBV20-1
CDR3: CASSVVSSTDTQYF; DNA: TGTGCCAGCAGCGTAGTGTCTAGCACAGATACGCAGTATTTT; size: -; D: -; J: TRBJ2-3; V: TRBV9
CDR3: CASQASWGGTGANVLTF; DNA: TGTGCCAGCCAAGCTTCATGGGGTGGCACTGGGGCCAACGTCCTGACTTTC; size: few; D: -; J: TRBJ2-6; V: TRBV12-3/TRBV12-4
CDR3: CASSLGLAGVGYNEQFF; DNA: TGTGCCAGCAGTTTAGGACTAGCGGGAGTTGGCTACAATGAGCAGTTCTTC; size: -; D: TRBD2; J: TRBJ2-1; V: TRBV12-3/TRBV12-4
CDR3: CASSPPNSGTPAEQFF; DNA: TGTGCCAGCTCACCACCTAACTCCGGGACCCCAGCCGAGCAGTTCTTC; size: few; D: -; J: TRBJ2-1; V: TRBV18
CDR3: CASRDRVAGELFF; DNA: TGTGCCAGCCGGGACAGGGTGGCCGGGGAGCTGTTTTTT; size: -; D: TRBD1; J: TRBJ2-2; V: TRBV6-2/TRBV6-3
CDR3: CASSQGRNGYTF; DNA: TGTGCCAGCAGCCAAGGCAGGAATGGCTACACCTTC; size: few; D: -; J: TRBJ1-2; V: TRBV3-1
CDR3: CASSPGAGTRRNEQFF; DNA: TGTGCCAGCTCACCTGGGGCCGGGACTAGGCGCAATGAGCAGTTCTTC; size: -; D: TRBD2; J: TRBJ2-1; V: TRBV18
CDR3: CASSLDRGRGDTQYF; DNA: TGTGCCAGCAGCTTGGACAGGGGGCGCGGAGATACGCAGTATTTT; size: few; D: TRBD1; J: TRBJ2-3; V: TRBV7-2
CDR3: CASSGTGGYNEQFF; DNA: TGTGCCAGCAGCGGGACAGGGGGGTACAATGAGCAGTTCTTC; size: -; D: TRBD1; J: TRBJ2-1; V: TRBV6-2/TRBV6-3
CDR3: CASSFQTSGGSYTGELFF; DNA: TGTGCCAGTAGTTTCCAGACTAGCGGGGGGTCATACACCGGGGAGCTGTTTTTT; size: few; D: TRBD2; J: TRBJ2-2; V: TRBV19
CDR3: CASSLMHQAFF; DNA: TGTGCCAGCAGCTTAATGCACCAAGCTTTCTTT; size: few; D: -; J: TRBJ1-1; V: TRBV7-9
CDR3: CASSFRDPYEQYF; DNA: TGTGCCAGCAGTTTTAGGGATCCCTACGAGCAGTACTTC; size: few; D: -; J: TRBJ2-7; V: TRBV28
CDR3: CASSPTGAADTQYF; DNA: TGTGCCAGTAGTCCCACTGGGGCGGCAGATACGCAGTATTTT; size: -; D: -; J: TRBJ2-3; V: TRBV19
CDR3: CASSISGQISNYGYTF; DNA: TGTGCCAGTAGTATTTCCGGACAGATCTCTAACTATGGCTACACCTTC; size: few; D: -; J: TRBJ1-2; V: TRBV19
CDR3: CAISELGEQYF; DNA: TGTGCCATCAGTGAGCTGGGCGAGCAGTACTTC; size: -; D: -; J: TRBJ2-7; V: TRBV10-3
CDR3: CASSFLVPGTGENIQYF; DNA: TGTGCCAGCAGCTTTTTGGTTCCCGGGACAGGGGAAAACATTCAGTACTTC; size: -; D: TRBD1; J: TRBJ2-4; V: TRBV5-4
CDR3: CASSEFEGHTEAFF; DNA: TGTGCCAGCAGTGAATTTGAGGGACACACTGAAGCTTTCTTT; size: few; D: -; J: TRBJ1-1; V: TRBV25-1
CDR3: CASSQVGTLNEAFF; DNA: TGTGCCAGCAGCCAAGTGGGGACACTTAACGAAGCTTTCTTT; size: -; D: -; J: TRBJ1-1; V: TRBV3-1
CDR3: CASSPPEGRPYEQYF; DNA: TGTGCCAGCTCACCACCGGAGGGACGGCCCTACGAGCAGTACTTC; size: once; D: -; J: TRBJ2-7; V: TRBV18
CDR3: CASSQGRVNEQFF; DNA: TGTGCCAGCTCACAGGGACGGGTCAATGAGCAGTTCTTC; size: -; D: -; J: TRBJ2-1; V: TRBV18
CDR3: CASSLTAGERETQYF; DNA: TGCGCCAGCAGCTTAACAGCGGGGGAACGAGAGACCCAGTACTTC; size: -; D: TRBD2; J: TRBJ2-5; V: TRBV5-1
CDR3: CASSSRERSRDTGELFF; DNA: TGTGCCAGCAGTTCTAGAGAAAGGAGTAGGGACACCGGGGAGCTGTTTTTT; size: few; D: -; J: TRBJ2-2; V: TRBV12-3/TRBV12-4
CDR3: CASSSAGGLNSPLHF; DNA: TGCGCCAGCAGCTCAGCAGGGGGTTTGAATTCACCCCTCCACTTT; size: many; D: TRBD1; J: TRBJ1-6; V: TRBV5-1
CDR3: CASSGTSGSGDTQYF; DNA: TGTGCCAGCAGCGGGACTAGCGGGAGTGGAGATACGCAGTATTTT; size: -; D: TRBD2; J: TRBJ2-3; V: TRBV12-3/TRBV12-4
CDR3: CASSRTSGGGKTQYF; DNA: TGTGCCAGCAGTCGGACTAGCGGGGGGGGGAAGACCCAGTACTTC; size: -; D: TRBD2; J: TRBJ2-5; V: TRBV2
CDR3: CASSLAQGSNEQYF; DNA: TGCGCCAGCAGCTTGGCACAGGGTTCCAACGAGCAGTACTTC; size: -; D: -; J: TRBJ2-7; V: TRBV5-1
CDR3: CASSFRALFPEAFF; DNA: TGTGCCAGCAGTTTTAGGGCTTTGTTCCCTGAAGCTTTCTTT; size: -; D: -; J: TRBJ1-1; V: TRBV12-3/TRBV12-4
CDR3: CSARLGTSTYEQYF; DNA: TGCAGTGCTAGATTAGGGACTAGCACCTACGAGCAGTACTTC; size: few; D: TRBD2; J: TRBJ2-7; V: TRBV20-1
CDR3: CASSERTGNEQFF; DNA: TGTGCCAGCAGCGAGAGGACAGGGAATGAGCAGTTCTTC; size: few; D: TRBD1; J: TRBJ2-1; V: TRBV2
CDR3: CASSPDRGEQYF; DNA: TGTGCCAGCAGCCCAGACAGGGGCGAGCAGTACTTC; size: many; D: TRBD1; J: TRBJ2-7; V: TRBV12-3/TRBV12-4
CDR3: CASSEIRGPGANVLTF; DNA: TGTGCCAGCAGTGAAATTCGGGGTCCTGGGGCCAACGTCCTGACTTTC; size: -; D: -; J: TRBJ2-6; V: TRBV6-1
CDR3: CASSYSPGPRGTDTQYF; DNA: TGTGCCAGCAGTTACTCACCAGGACCACGGGGCACAGATACGCAGTATTTT; size: few; D: -; J: TRBJ2-3; V: TRBV6-5
CDR3: CAISQGTRERETQYF; DNA: TGTGCCATCAGTCAAGGGACCCGCGAGCGGGAGACCCAGTACTTC; size: few; D: -; J: TRBJ2-5; V: TRBV10-3
CDR3: CASSLEAGQFNEQYF; DNA: TGCGCCAGCAGCTTGGAGGCCGGACAGTTCAACGAGCAGTACTTC; size: -; D: -; J: TRBJ2-7; V: TRBV5-1
CDR3: CASSGIAGVTTDTQYF; DNA: TGTGCCAGCAGTGGAATAGCGGGGGTTACCACAGATACGCAGTATTTT; size: few; D: TRBD2; J: TRBJ2-3; V: TRBV12-3/TRBV12-4
CDR3: CASSLLSRQGSYEQYF; DNA: TGTGCCAGCAGCTTACTCTCGCGGCAGGGGTCCTACGAGCAGTACTTC; size: -; D: -; J: TRBJ2-7; V: TRBV7-8
CDR3: CASSSGGAPFF; DNA: TGTGCCAGCAGCTCAGGTGGGGCCCCATTCTTC; size: -; D: -; J: TRBJ2-1; V: TRBV7-2
CDR3: CASSSLAGEITDTQYF; DNA: TGCGCCAGCAGCTCCTTAGCGGGGGAGATCACAGATACGCAGTATTTT; size: -; D: TRBD2; J: TRBJ2-3; V: TRBV5-1
CDR3: CASSWPRTSGSPEQFF; DNA: TGTGCCAGCAGCTGGCCTAGGACTAGCGGGAGTCCGGAGCAGTTCTTC; size: -; D: TRBD2; J: TRBJ2-1; V: TRBV7-9
CDR3: CASNEAGEGTDTQYF; DNA: TGTGCCAGCAATGAAGCGGGAGAGGGCACAGATACGCAGTATTTT; size: -; D: TRBD2; J: TRBJ2-3; V: TRBV6-1
CDR3: CASRRLPSEQTEAFF; DNA: TGTGCCAGCAGGCGACTCCCTTCAGAACAAACTGAAGCTTTCTTT; size: once; D: -; J: TRBJ1-1; V: TRBV12-3/TRBV12-4
CDR3: CASSQALFGAKNIQYF; DNA: TGCGCCAGCAGCCAAGCCCTTTTTGGGGCCAAAAACATTCAGTACTTC; size: -; D: -; J: TRBJ2-4; V: TRBV4-1
CDR3: CAWSLGQGYQPQHF; DNA: TGTGCCTGGAGTTTGGGACAGGGGTATCAGCCCCAGCATTTT; size: -; D: TRBD1; J: TRBJ1-5; V: TRBV30
CDR3: CASSPPAGTRRGNEQFF; DNA: TGTGCCAGCTCACCACCCGCCGGGACTAGAAGGGGCAATGAGCAGTTCTTC; size: few; D: TRBD2; J: TRBJ2-1; V: TRBV18
CDR3: CASTITGHRNTEAFF; DNA: TGTGCCAGCACCATAACGGGACACCGGAACACTGAAGCTTTCTTT; size: many; D: -; J: TRBJ1-1; V: TRBV12-3/TRBV12-4
CDR3: CASSLYISGTGELFF; DNA: TGCGCCAGCAGCTTGTATATTAGCGGGACCGGGGAGCTGTTTTTT; size: few; D: TRBD2; J: TRBJ2-2; V: TRBV5-1
CDR3: CASSYSWRTSGRNEQFF; DNA: TGTGCCAGCAGTTACTCATGGAGGACTAGCGGGAGAAATGAGCAGTTCTTC; size: few; D: TRBD2; J: TRBJ2-1; V: TRBV6-5
CDR3: CASSLRGLDIQYF; DNA: TGTGCCAGCAGCTTGCGGGGCCTGGACATTCAGTACTTC; size: many; D: -; J: TRBJ2-4; V: TRBV5-6
CDR3: CASSPGWVYGYTF; DNA: TGTGCCAGCAGCCCCGGGTGGGTCTATGGCTACACCTTC; size: -; D: -; J: TRBJ1-2; V: TRBV7-9